The 26 T cell receptor beta chains below come from one sample, sequenced in a study of monozygotic twins with cystic fibrosis. Assay used: immunoSEQ multiplex PCR; TCRdb lists only in-frame clones, some missing. This sample has over 30,000 clones, with over 80% found just once. The sequenced material came from blood. The receptors were sampled from a boy aged 2 to 10 with cystic fibrosis.

The J gene is TRBJ1-1, the V gene TRBV6-5; perhaps TRBD1 as D (6 bases). Germline loops: CDR1 MNHEY, CDR2 SVGAGI. CDR3 length equals 12 residues. Between the trimmed V and J ends, which lost 6 bases and 1 base, there was a span of 6 bases. Here the CDR3 reads CASRTGNTEAFF. The DNA for the CDR3 is TGTGCCAGCAGGACAGGGAACACTGAAGCTTTCTTT.

V and J are TRBV7-9 and TRBJ2-7; tentative D call: TRBD1 (6 bases). Germline loops: CDR1 SEHNR, CDR2 FQNEAQ (reference sequence). V was shortened by 7 bases and J by 7 bases, with 23 bases between the two germline ends. The CDR3 consists of 15 residues. The CDR3 here is CASTSGATSIREQYF. The CDR3 nucleotides read TGTGCCAGCACCTCAGGGGCGACATCAATTCGGGAGCAGTACTTC. Using reference TRBV7-9 and TRBJ2-7 for the parts outside the CDR3, the full variable domain is DTGVSQNPRHKITKRGQNVTFRCDPISEHNRLYWYRQTLGQGPEFLTYFQNEAQLEKSRLLSDRFSAERPKGSFSTLEIQRTEQGDSAMYLCASTSGATSIREQYFGPGTRLTVT.

The V and J genes are TRBV5-1 and TRBJ2-5; D is ambiguous. V was cut by 0 bases and J by 4 bases, with 4 bases left in between. The length of the CDR3 is 12 residues. Germline V lookup: CDR1 SGHRS, CDR2 YFSETQ. The CDR3 coding sequence is TGCGCCAGCAGCTTGGACGCAGAGACCCAGTACTTC. Its translation is CASSLDAETQYF.

The chain links TRBV7-6 to TRBJ2-5, with 9 bases identical to TRBD1. The germline V gene has CDR1 SGHVS and CDR2 FNYEAQ. V lost 5 bases, J lost 7 bases, and 8 bases stayed unmatched. The CDR3 runs to 14 residues. CDR3 residues: CASSPSGQGTTQYF. In DNA form, the CDR3 reads TGTGCCAGCAGCCCTTCCGGACAGGGGACGACCCAGTACTTC.

The genes are TRBV27 and TRBJ1-5; D is uncertain. In germline, CDR1 is MNHEY, CDR2 SMNVEV (reference sequence). Trimming removed 3 bases at V and 4 bases at J, with 10 bases between. The CDR3 covers 14 residues. As DNA, the CDR3 is TGTGCCAGCAGTTTGAGGGCGTGGAATCAGCCCCAGCATTTT. Its protein product is CASSLRAWNQPQHF.

The chain uses TRBV5-1 and TRBJ2-3; possible D gene TRBD1, 5 bases. The V and J ends lost 1 base and 6 bases respectively, with 12 bases between them. Germline V gene data show CDR1 as SGHRS and CDR2 as YFSETQ. The CDR3 extends over 14 amino acids. The CDR3 loop is CASSLIGDGDTQYF. For the CDR3, the DNA is TGCGCCAGCAGCTTGATAGGGGATGGGGATACGCAGTATTTT.

The chain combines TRBV7-6 with TRBJ1-2, with D unresolved. V lost 3 bases and J 0 bases, leaving 5 bases between the germline ends. This CDR3 is 13 amino acids long. Germline V gene lookup returns CDR1 SGHVS and CDR2 FNYEAQ. This CDR3 reads CASSFTANYGYTF. The CDR3 DNA reads TGTGCCAGCAGCTTCACGGCTAACTATGGCTACACCTTC.

This sequence joins TRBV6-1 and TRBJ1-2; D ambiguous. The germline V and J ends were trimmed by 0 bases and 9 bases, with 11 bases remaining between them. The CDR3 runs to 13 residues. Germline CDR1 MNHNS, CDR2 SASEGT. CDR3 DNA: TGTGCCAGCAGTGAAGCGCTTCGTGGGCGCTACACCTTC. It encodes CASSEALRGRYTF.

The rearrangement uses TRBV19 and TRBJ2-1; D perhaps matches TRBD1 (6 bases). The CDR3 is made up of 15 amino acids. CDR1 LNHDA and CDR2 SQIVND come from the germline V gene (reference sequence). V gave up 6 bases and J gave up 3 bases, with 15 bases separating them. This CDR3 is CASSTGIQGYNEQFF. The CDR3 bases are TGTGCCAGTAGCACAGGGATTCAGGGCTACAATGAGCAGTTCTTC.

The chain links TRBV11-3 to TRBJ2-1; D perhaps matches TRBD2 (6 bases). The CDR3 consists of 15 residues. Germline-derived CDR1 and CDR2 are SGHNT and YENEEA. Trimming stripped 5 bases from V and 8 bases from J, with 19 bases between. The CDR3 spells CASSPEPTSVYEQFF. In DNA, the CDR3 is TGTGCCAGCAGCCCAGAACCGACTAGTGTCTATGAGCAGTTCTTC.

The rearrangement joins TRBV27 to TRBJ1-1; 7 bases are a match to TRBD1. This CDR3 contains 14 residues. CDR1 MNHEY and CDR2 SMNVEV come from the germline V gene (reference sequence). After removal of 4 bases from V and 2 bases from J, the junction contained 4 bases not matched to a gene. CDR3 coding DNA: TGTGCCAGCAGTTCGGGACAGCCCAACACTGAAGCTTTCTTT. Amino acid sequence: CASSSGQPNTEAFF.

This rearrangement joins TRBV4-1 to TRBJ1-2; D might be TRBD1 (6 bases). CDR3 length: 17 residues. Germline CDR1 and CDR2: MGHRA and YSYEKL. Deletions cut 1 base from V and 7 bases from J, with 22 bases between. CDR3 sequence (DNA): TGCGCCAGCAGCCAAGGAGATTCCGGGGGCGCCTTATCTGGCTACACCTTC. Encoded protein: CASSQGDSGGALSGYTF.

The V and J genes are TRBV5-5 and TRBJ2-5, with TRBD2 identical over 7 bases. This CDR3 comprises 15 residues. The J segment lost 2 bases and the V segment lost 3 bases, leaving 7 bases of the junction unmatched. Germline CDR1 is SGHKS and CDR2 is YYEKEE (reference sequence). CDR3 amino acids: CASSWEGLLQETQYF. Here the CDR3 DNA reads TGTGCCAGCAGCTGGGAGGGACTTTTACAAGAGACCCAGTACTTC.

The rearrangement links TRBV6-6 to TRBJ1-2; 11 bases agree with TRBD1. J lost 6 bases, V lost 5 bases, and 5 bases had no gene match. CDR3 length: 14 amino acids. Germline V gene data show CDR1 as MNHNY and CDR2 as SVGAGI (reference sequence). CDR3 sequence: CASSPPGQGDGYTF. CDR3 in DNA: TGTGCCAGCAGTCCTCCGGGACAGGGGGATGGCTACACCTTC.

In this sample, this clone turned up once. This chain uses TRBV28 with TRBJ1-2; no definite D call. This CDR3 contains 15 residues. CDR1 and CDR2 (germline): MDHEN, SYDVKM. V lost 6 bases and J lost 5, with 19 bases in between. CDR3 DNA sequence: TGTGCCAGCAGCCTTCAGTCTTACTTGGAATATGGCTACACCTTC. Its protein product is CASSLQSYLEYGYTF.

This clone appeared a single time. The chain has TRBV4-3 and TRBJ1-4, with D maybe TRBD1 (6 bases). This CDR3 has 16 amino acids. V lost 0 bases, J lost 7 bases, and 15 bases lay in between. CDR1 and CDR2 from the germline V gene are LGHNA and YSLEER. The CDR3 DNA follows: TGCGCCAGCAGCCAAGATCCTCCGGGGGCGTTTGAAAAACTGTTTTTT. Amino acid sequence: CASSQDPPGAFEKLFF.

This CDR3 reads CASSPQGVNTEAFF. The CDR3 DNA follows: TGTGCCAGCAGCCCACAGGGGGTGAACACTGAAGCTTTCTTT. The rearrangement links TRBV6-1 to TRBJ1-1; 8 bases are a match to TRBD1. The V gene's germline CDR1 is MNHNS and CDR2 SASEGT. The CDR3 is 14 residues long. Trimming took 6 bases from V and 0 from J; bases not matched to a gene: 3.

Notes on this clone: An end of the junction does not agree with germline; a read error may underlie this. The J gene is TRBJ1-1, the V gene TRBV7-9; D gene ambiguous. Germline lookup yields CDR1 SEHNR and CDR2 FQNEAQ (reference sequence). The CDR3 is 16 amino acids. In nucleotides, the CDR3 is TGTGCCAGCAACTTAGAGGAAACGGGCGATGGCACTGAAGCTTTCTTT. As protein: CASNLEETGDGTEAFF.

This rearrangement joins TRBV29-1 to TRBJ2-7, with TRBD2 matching over 7 bases. The germline V gene encodes CDR1 SQVTM and CDR2 ANQGSEA. The CDR3 runs to 13 residues. V was pared by 4 bases and J by 4 bases, with 7 bases of the junction left unmatched. This CDR3 reads CSVGGLLMYEQYF. CDR3 sequence (DNA): TGCAGCGTTGGGGGACTATTGATGTACGAGCAGTACTTC.

V usage is TRBV11-2 and J usage is TRBJ1-4, with a possible D match to TRBD1 (6 bases). V was trimmed by 4 bases and J by 4 bases, leaving 19 bases between them. This CDR3 contains 17 residues. Germline V gene lookup returns CDR1 SGHAT and CDR2 FQNNGV. Here the CDR3 reads CASSSRGGPVLNEKLFF. CDR3 nucleotides: TGTGCCAGCAGCTCTAGGGGGGGGCCAGTACTTAATGAAAAACTGTTTTTT.

This clone was picked up a small number of times. V is TRBV9 and J is TRBJ1-6; the D is unclear. CDR3 length: 12 residues. Germline-derived CDR1 and CDR2 are SGDLS and YYNGEE. V was pared by 1 base and J by 10 bases, with 6 bases between. The CDR3 here is CASSVLGSPLHF. The CDR3 DNA reads TGTGCCAGCAGCGTATTGGGCTCACCCCTCCACTTT.

The chain has TRBV19 and TRBJ1-5; 8 bases agree with TRBD1. V gave up 4 bases and J gave up 2 bases; unmatched junction bases: 4. Germline lookup yields CDR1 LNHDA and CDR2 SQIVND (reference sequence). The CDR3 covers 15 residues. CDR3 sequence: CASSRTGIRNQPQHF. CDR3 coding DNA: TGTGCCAGTAGTAGGACAGGGATCCGCAATCAGCCCCAGCATTTT.

The rearrangement uses TRBV28 and TRBJ2-5, with 7 bases matching TRBD2. V gave up 1 base and J gave up 4 bases; unmatched junction bases: 12. CDR1 and CDR2 (germline): MDHEN, SYDVKM. The length of the CDR3 is 17 residues. CDR3 nucleotide sequence: TGTGCCAGCAGTTTATCCCAAGCGTACGGGGGGAGAGAGACCCAGTACTTC. This sequence encodes CASSLSQAYGGRETQYF.

V gene TRBV27 combines with J gene TRBJ1-1, with TRBD1 identical over 7 bases. Germline CDR1 and CDR2: MNHEY and SMNVEV (reference sequence). Germline trimming cut 4 bases from V and 1 base from J; bases unmatched to any gene: 3. The CDR3 is 14 amino acids. This chain's CDR3 is CASSSRTGNTEAFF. The CDR3 nucleotides read TGTGCCAGCAGTTCGCGGACAGGGAACACTGAAGCTTTCTTT.

The chain carries TRBV11-2 and TRBJ1-2; TRBD1 matches 7 bases. V dropped 5 bases and J dropped 7; count of bases not matched to a gene: 19. CDR3 length equals 17 residues. Germline values: CDR1 SGHAT, CDR2 FQNNGV. The CDR3 DNA sequence: TGTGCCAGCAGCGGCAGACAGGGAATAGTAGGCCGGGGTGGCTACACCTTC. It translates to CASSGRQGIVGRGGYTF.

The chain combines TRBV7-9 with TRBJ1-2; TRBD1 agrees at 7 bases. There are 15 residues in the CDR3. Germline CDR1 and CDR2: SEHNR and FQNEAQ (reference sequence). The J segment lost 3 bases and the V segment lost 4 bases, leaving 8 bases of the junction unmatched. The CDR3 here is CASSSQQGTYYGYTF. In DNA form, the CDR3 reads TGTGCCAGCAGCTCGCAACAGGGGACCTACTATGGCTACACCTTC.